This T cell receptor beta chain stems from a study of T cell clonality in common variable immunodeficiency (dated by TCRdb to the mid-2010s). General findings and caveats noted by the study authors: Even though DNA input was the same, control samples had an average of about 80,000 unique sequences each, compared with approximately 32,000 in CVID samples. Healthy controls shared more TCRbeta clones with each other than CVID subjects shared among themselves (p < 0.0001). The authors noted that sequencing repertoires of T cell subpopulations would be needed to clarify what caused the increased clonality in CVID. Reportedly, TCRbeta sequences from CVID had fewer deletions and N-nucleotide insertions, and highly modified clones with 13 or more V deletions were absent from CVID. Differences among patients in the CVID cohort limited the correlations between repertoire features and clinical complications. TCRbeta clonality was higher in CVID subjects than in healthy controls (t-test p = 0.018), and the increase was most characteristic of about a third of subjects.

For sequencing input, CVID and control samples contributed equivalent amounts of genomic DNA. For every sample, a 60 bp segment covering the rearranged TCRbeta CDR3 region was amplified and then sequenced. The immunoSEQ assay, a bias-corrected multiplex PCR with high-throughput sequencing, was employed for TCRbeta amplification. Per the original workflow: Each unique nucleotide sequence was treated as a clone and annotated with V, D and J genes, copy number and frequency. Sequences were labeled productive if in frame, and non-productive if out of frame or containing stop codons. As previously described, Shannon's entropy was used to calculate clonality. Mean CDR3 Kyte-Doolittle hydropathy was derived from the predicted amino acid sequences of productive clones. The R hclust function was used to hierarchically cluster scaled V gene usage with Manhattan distance and complete linkage. Sharing of clones by CDR3 amino acid sequence was evaluated by resampling 12 repertoires per group over 100 rounds. Repertoires were searched for roughly 70 published EBV-specific and 245 published CMV-specific TCRbeta sequences. A couple of CVID samples that yielded fewer than 10,000 sequences were excluded from the analysis, so around 40 CVID repertoires were retained. TCRdb limited this immuneACCESS table to in-frame rearrangements with V and J called. A share of clones is missing; checked studies link under half to unresolved V genes, and the rest is unexplained. Clone size and the V and J calls come from that table; the DNA yielded D and trimming. For this sample, about 26,000 clones appear and none is a singleton. About 24% of the sample goes to the ten largest clones.

The CDR3 sequence holds 15 residues, the cysteine and phenylalanine included. Sequencing covers 36 bases of the CDR3, shown here with the frame starting at base 1. Deletion took 6 bases off V and 6 bases off J, with a span of 19 bases between the germline ends. CDR1 is given as SEHNR and CDR2 as FQNEAQ, both from the germline V gene (reference sequence). There are many counts of this clone. There is no known antigen for this receptor. The read ends 3 residues shy of where the CDR3 ends; the end is completed using the germline J gene. Diagnosis of CVID followed standard criteria, namely serum IgG, IgA and/or IgM below the normal range together with specific antibody deficiency. There were around 44 subjects in the CVID group (about 29 male and roughly 15 female), ranging in age from about 8 to 70 years, with a mean age of around 39. Most CVID patients and most healthy controls were of Caucasian heritage. At the time of study participation, every CVID subject had been on replacement immunoglobulin therapy for one year or longer. At the time of blood collection, no CVID subject was ill or was being treated with immunomodulatory or immunosuppressive medication. From each donor, roughly 4.5 to 9 ml of heparinized peripheral whole blood was collected. Genomic DNA from adults with common variable immune deficiency (CVID) and from healthy adult controls was used for sequencing of TCRbeta CDR3 repertoires. Diluted blood was subjected to density centrifugation over Hypaque 1077 or Ficoll-Paque for isolation of peripheral blood mononuclear cells. Genomic DNA was obtained from unsorted mononuclear cells through either Qiagen column purification or a centrifugation-based method.

Rearrangement joined TRBV7-9 to TRBJ2-3; the D gene identity is not certain. What was sequenced was peripheral blood mononuclear cells. The sequence derives from a human donor with common variable immunodeficiency. CDR3 DNA, as far as it was read: TGTGCCAGCAGACCCAAACGCCGGTTAGCTGATACG. It encodes CASRPKRRLADT. The full CDR3 protein reads CASRPKRRLADTQYF.